The 32 T cell receptor beta chains in this list originate from one sample, sequenced in a study of neoadjuvant anti-PD-1 for oral cavity cancer. The method was immunoSEQ multiplex PCR; TCRdb's version includes in-frame clones alone and lacks a portion of them. The sample consists of 14,000 or so clones, about 73% of them appearing once. As to time point: after neoadjuvant nivolumab, at surgical resection. Specimen: PBMCs, collected after nivolumab (anti-PD-1) treatment. These receptors all come from a person aged 35 to 85 with oral cavity squamous cell carcinoma.

The CDR3 here is CASSPAEEQYF. The CDR3 nucleotides read TGTGCCAGCAGCCCTGCGGAGGAGCAGTACTTC. The V and J genes are TRBV6-1 and TRBJ2-7; D unresolved. This CDR3 has 11 residues. Per the germline V gene, CDR1 is MNHNS and CDR2 is SASEGT. Deletions cut 6 bases from V and 7 bases from J, with 10 bases between.

The chain recombines TRBV10-3 with TRBJ2-3; TRBD2 might be the D (5 bases). There are 15 residues in the CDR3. The germline V gene encodes CDR1 ENHRY and CDR2 SYGVKD. Trimming cost V 3 bases and J 3 bases, with 13 bases left between them. The CDR3 protein is CAISENPRETDTQYF. In DNA form, the CDR3 reads TGTGCCATCAGTGAAAATCCGAGGGAGACAGATACGCAGTATTTT.

This clone showed up just a few times. The chain uses TRBV28 and TRBJ1-5; D is ambiguous. The CDR3 covers 15 residues. CDR1 is MDHEN and CDR2 is SYDVKM in the germline V gene. Trimming stripped 8 bases from V and 0 bases from J, with 14 bases between. Here the CDR3 reads CASGYWQNSNQPQHF. CDR3 nucleotides: TGTGCCAGCGGTTATTGGCAGAATAGCAATCAGCCCCAGCATTTT.

This sequence joins TRBV11-2 and TRBJ2-7; 8 bases map to TRBD2. CDR1 and CDR2 from the germline V gene are SGHAT and FQNNGV. This CDR3 contains 18 residues. V shed 1 base and J 4 bases; nucleotides not matched to a gene: 15. The CDR3 reads CASSLVSFAGTSGYEQYF. In nucleotides, the CDR3 is TGTGCCAGCAGCTTAGTTTCTTTCGCCGGGACTAGTGGGTACGAGCAGTACTTC. The entire variable domain, with the rest obtained from reference TRBV11-2 and TRBJ2-7, is as follows: EAGVAQSPRYKIIEKRQSVAFWCNPISGHATLYWYQQILGQGPKLLIQFQNNGVVDDSQLPKDRFSAERLKGVDSTLKIQPAKLEDSAVYLCASSLVSFAGTSGYEQYFGPGTRLTVT.

The sample holds a few counts of this clone. The chain has TRBV7-6 and TRBJ1-1; 7 nucleotides agree with TRBD1. Germline assignment: CDR1 SGHVS and CDR2 FNYEAQ. The CDR3 spans 16 residues. V lost 1 base to trimming and J lost 6 bases; unmatched junction nucleotides: 11. DNA of the CDR3: TGTGCCAGCAGCTTAGGGGCATACAGGGGAGGCGCTGAAGCTTTCTTT. This codes for CASSLGAYRGGAEAFF.

The chain uses TRBV5-6 and TRBJ2-7, with a possible D match to TRBD2 (7 bases). The CDR3 runs 16 residues. Germline V gives CDR1 SGHDT, CDR2 YYEEEE. With 2 bases removed from V and 7 bases from J, the gap between germline ends came to 22 bases. CDR3 loop: CASSLLAGAAFREQYF. The CDR3 DNA reads TGTGCCAGCAGCTTACTGGCGGGGGCGGCATTCCGGGAGCAGTACTTC.

V usage is TRBV15 and J usage is TRBJ2-5; D might be TRBD1 (6 bases). V lost 0 bases to trimming and J lost 5 bases, with 16 bases between them. There are 16 residues in the CDR3. The germline CDR1 and CDR2 sequences are LNHNV and YYDKDF (reference sequence). The CDR3 nucleotides read TGTGCCACCAGCAGAGATCGTCTCGTCAGGGGTGAGACCCAGTACTTC. Amino acids: CATSRDRLVRGETQYF.

A few counts support this clone. This chain joins TRBV2 and TRBJ1-2; 9 positions agree with TRBD1. V lost 7 bases to trimming and J lost 6 bases; unmatched junction nucleotides: 6. The CDR3 runs to 13 residues. Germline CDR1 reads SNHLY; CDR2 reads FYNNEI. The CDR3 region has the DNA TGTGCCAGCACACGGACAGGGGCTGATGGCTACACCTTC. It yields the protein CASTRTGADGYTF. The full variable domain, with the rest looked up from reference TRBV2 and TRBJ1-2, is EPEVTQTPSHQVTQMGQEVILRCVPISNHLYFYWYRQILGQKVEFLVSFYNNEISEKSEIFDDQFSVERPDGSNFTLKIRSTKLEDSAMYFCASTRTGADGYTFGSGTRLTVV.

This clone was recorded a few times. The chain has TRBV30 and TRBJ2-1; the match to TRBD2 covers 10 bases. The CDR3 is 15 amino acids. Germline trimming cut 0 bases from V and 7 bases from J; bases unmatched to any gene: 6. In germline, CDR1 is GTSNPN, CDR2 SVGIG (reference sequence). The chain's CDR3 is CAWSVLSSGRNEQFF. The CDR3 DNA sequence: TGTGCCTGGAGTGTACTTTCTAGCGGGAGAAATGAGCAGTTCTTC.

The V call is TRBV29-1, the J call TRBJ2-7; 8 bases fit TRBD2. From germline, CDR1 is SQVTM and CDR2 ANQGSEA. The CDR3 is 14 residues long. The junction had 8 bases not matched to a gene; V was cut back by 4 bases and J by 3 bases. CDR3 loop: CSVGGSGNHYEQYF. The CDR3 DNA follows: TGCAGCGTTGGAGGTAGCGGGAACCACTACGAGCAGTACTTC.

CDR3 protein: CAISASWGASTDTQYF. CDR3 DNA sequence: TGTGCCATCAGTGCCTCGTGGGGCGCTAGCACAGATACGCAGTATTTT. The gene calls are TRBV10-3 and TRBJ2-3, with D possibly TRBD1 on 5 matching bases. Germline assignment: CDR1 ENHRY and CDR2 SYGVKD. Trimming took off 4 bases at V and 0 bases at J, with 14 bases between the two ends. This CDR3 spans 16 amino acids.

This chain links TRBV10-3 with TRBJ2-7; TRBD1 might be the D (5 bases). The CDR3 is 14 residues long. Germline CDR1 is ENHRY and CDR2 is SYGVKD. V was pared by 2 bases and J by 6 bases, with 14 bases between. For the CDR3, the DNA is TGTGCCATCAGTGAGGGGGCGAGCCTCCGCGAGCAGTACTTC. It codes for CAISEGASLREQYF.

The chain has TRBV15 and TRBJ1-1; D might be TRBD1 (6 bases). Germline V lookup: CDR1 LNHNV, CDR2 YYDKDF (reference sequence). With 3 bases removed from V and 4 bases from J, the gap between germline ends came to 12 bases. The CDR3 is made up of 14 amino acids. The CDR3 coding sequence is TGTGCCACCAGCAGCCAGGGGAGTGGCACTGAAGCTTTCTTT. It is translated as CATSSQGSGTEAFF.

V is TRBV19 and J is TRBJ1-5; TRBD1 matches 9 bases. With 4 bases clipped from V and 1 base from J, the junction kept 8 bases outside the gene matches. The CDR3 has 17 amino acids. From germline, CDR1 is LNHDA and CDR2 SQIVND (reference sequence). CDR3 coding DNA: TGTGCCAGTAGTACTACAGGGGGCGCTTGGAGCAATCAGCCCCAGCATTTT. This encodes CASSTTGGAWSNQPQHF.

The V gene is TRBV4-2, the J gene TRBJ1-2; perhaps TRBD1 as D (6 bases). Trimming took 1 base from V and 7 from J, leaving 16 bases between them. The CDR3 is 15 amino acids. CDR1 LGHNA and CDR2 YNFKEQ come from the germline V gene. This CDR3 is CASSQGVVGAFGYTF. The CDR3 bases are TGTGCCAGCAGCCAAGGAGTGGTGGGGGCCTTTGGCTACACCTTC.

About this clone itself: Its ends do not fully match the called genes, so a read error is possible. The chain links TRBV4-1 to TRBJ2-5, with no clear D. The CDR3 extends over 13 amino acids. The germline V gene has CDR1 MGHRA and CDR2 YSYEKL. CDR3 loop: CASSQEVQGTQYF. As DNA, the CDR3 is TGCGCCAGCAGCCAAGAGGTCCAAGGGACCCAGTACTTC.

The chain has TRBV5-1 and TRBJ2-5; D is possibly TRBD2 (5 bases). The CDR3 is 15 amino acids. CDR1 and CDR2 from the germline V gene are SGHRS and YFSETQ. Deletions cut 3 bases from V and 3 bases from J, with 15 bases between. The CDR3 bases are TGCGCCAGCAGCTCTACCGCCGGGATCGAAGAGACCCAGTACTTC. This codes for CASSSTAGIEETQYF.

V is TRBV20-1 and J is TRBJ2-5; D is ambiguous. The V and J ends lost 5 bases and 4 bases respectively, with 8 bases between them. The length of the CDR3 is 11 residues. Per germline, CDR1 DFQATT and CDR2 SNEGSKA (reference sequence). The CDR3 DNA is TGCAGTGCTCTCTACGTAGAGACCCAGTACTTC. It codes for CSALYVETQYF.

The chain joins TRBV19 to TRBJ1-1; D is unresolved. V was pared by 6 bases and J by 1 base, with 9 bases between. Per germline, CDR1 LNHDA and CDR2 SQIVND (reference sequence). There are 13 residues in the CDR3. The CDR3 DNA reads as TGTGCCAGTAGGACACGGAGGAACACTGAAGCTTTCTTT. Encoded protein: CASRTRRNTEAFF.

The CDR3 DNA follows: TGTGCCAGCAGCTCCCGGACAGGGGGCTACACTGAAGCTTTCTTT. Translating gives CASSSRTGGYTEAFF. This sequence joins TRBV11-1 and TRBJ1-1; 11 nucleotides match TRBD1. This CDR3 is built from 15 residues. CDR1 is SGHAT, CDR2 FQDESV, per germline (reference sequence). V shed 4 bases, J shed 3 bases, and the junction held 4 bases outside the gene matches.

The V call is TRBV29-1, the J call TRBJ2-1, with D perhaps matching TRBD2 (5 bases). CDR1 is SQVTM and CDR2 is ANQGSEA in the germline V gene. There are 11 residues in the CDR3. The V and J ends lost 4 bases and 6 bases respectively, with 7 bases between them. Written as DNA, the CDR3 is TGCAGCGTTGCCGGGGTCAATGAGCAGTTCTTC. Protein product: CSVAGVNEQFF.

This clone was seen just once. The chain has TRBV7-9 and TRBJ2-3, with 7 bases identical to TRBD2. This CDR3 has 16 amino acids. Germline assignment: CDR1 SEHNR and CDR2 FQNEAQ (reference sequence). V lost 2 bases to trimming and J lost 4 bases; unmatched junction nucleotides: 9. In nucleotides, the CDR3 is TGTGCCAGCAGCTTATTGGCGGGAGTGATTGCAGATACGCAGTATTTT. It specifies CASSLLAGVIADTQYF.

The rearrangement joins TRBV28 to TRBJ2-3; D ambiguous. In germline, CDR1 is MDHEN, CDR2 SYDVKM. This CDR3 has 12 residues. V lost 4 bases and J 3 bases, leaving 5 bases between the germline ends. In DNA form, the CDR3 reads TGTGCCAGCAGTTCCCGGACAGATACGCAGTATTTT. Protein sequence: CASSSRTDTQYF.

The chain joins TRBV2 to TRBJ1-2; D is unclear. Germline V CDR1 and CDR2: SNHLY, FYNNEI. The CDR3 runs to 13 residues. V was clipped by 7 bases and J by 6 bases, with 15 bases between them. CDR3 amino acids: CASTHPRLDGYTF. The CDR3 DNA reads TGTGCCAGCACCCACCCCCGGCTAGATGGCTACACCTTC. Full variable domain (remainder filled in from reference TRBV2 and TRBJ1-2): EPEVTQTPSHQVTQMGQEVILRCVPISNHLYFYWYRQILGQKVEFLVSFYNNEISEKSEIFDDQFSVERPDGSNFTLKIRSTKLEDSAMYFCASTHPRLDGYTFGSGTRLTVV.

V is TRBV18 and J is TRBJ2-3; TRBD2 matches at 8 bases. The ends lost 4 bases at V and 3 bases at J; junction bases unmatched: 6. There are 15 residues in the CDR3. In germline, CDR1 is KGHSH, CDR2 LQKENI. The CDR3 loop is CASSRSGIGTDTQYF. Written as DNA, the CDR3 is TGTGCCAGCTCACGTAGCGGGATCGGGACAGATACGCAGTATTTT.

CDR3 sequence (DNA): TGTGCCAGCAGTTTATGGGAAAATGAGCAGTTCTTC. As protein: CASSLWENEQFF. The chain links TRBV28 to TRBJ2-1; D not certain. Germline CDR1 reads MDHEN; CDR2 reads SYDVKM. V was shortened by 0 bases and J by 7 bases, with 4 bases between the two germline ends. The CDR3 loop spans 12 amino acids.

The chain links TRBV28 to TRBJ1-1; 7 nucleotides align to TRBD1. V gave up 9 bases and J gave up 0 bases; unmatched junction bases: 1. The CDR3 length is 12 residues. Germline V gene data show CDR1 as MDHEN and CDR2 as SYDVKM. CDR3 DNA: TGTGCCAGTGACAGGGTGAACACTGAAGCTTTCTTT. This encodes CASDRVNTEAFF.

This sequence joins TRBV7-2 and TRBJ2-7; TRBD1 matches 9 bases. Trimming removed 5 bases from V and 3 bases from J; junction bases left unmatched: 5. Per germline, CDR1 SGHTA and CDR2 FQGNSA. The CDR3 totals 14 residues. For the CDR3, the DNA is TGTGCCAGCAGCCCCCGACAGGGGGGCTACGAGCAGTACTTC. It specifies CASSPRQGGYEQYF.

The chain combines TRBV9 with TRBJ2-1; possible D gene TRBD2, 6 bases. The CDR3 totals 15 residues. Per the germline V gene, CDR1 is SGDLS and CDR2 is YYNGEE. With 3 bases removed from V and 8 bases from J, the gap between germline ends came to 18 bases. In DNA form, the CDR3 reads TGTGCCAGCAGCGCGTTTGTTGGCGGGGCGGATGAGCAGTTCTTC. Translating it yields CASSAFVGGADEQFF.

The rearrangement joins TRBV5-1 to TRBJ2-3; 10 nucleotides match TRBD2. Germline CDR1 SGHRS, CDR2 YFSETQ. The V gene end was trimmed by 4 bases and the J gene end by 1 base; junction bases not matched to a gene: 0. The length of the CDR3 is 14 residues. As DNA, the CDR3 is TGCGCCAGCAGCGGGACTAGCGGCACAGATACGCAGTATTTT. Protein product: CASSGTSGTDTQYF.

This clone was seen a handful of times. The rearrangement uses TRBV28 and TRBJ1-4, with unresolved D. V was clipped by 6 bases and J by 8 bases, with 16 bases between them. The CDR3 totals 14 residues. CDR1 is MDHEN, CDR2 SYDVKM, per germline. The CDR3: CASRRNLEEEKLFF. CDR3 nucleotide sequence: TGTGCCAGCAGACGGAATCTTGAAGAGGAAAAACTGTTTTTT.

V gene TRBV5-1 combines with J gene TRBJ2-3; a possible D gene is TRBD1 (6 bases). This CDR3 has 17 amino acids. Germline CDR1 reads SGHRS; CDR2 reads YFSETQ. V was trimmed by 8 bases and J by 1 base, leaving 23 bases between them. The CDR3 nucleotides read TGCGCCAGTTCTTGGCCCCTCCAGGGGATTCGCACAGATACGCAGTATTTT. Translation: CASSWPLQGIRTDTQYF.